This T cell receptor (beta chain) was sequenced in a study of beta chain features in type 1 diabetes. This clone was picked up a small number of times. Its specificity is not known. Other DNA sequences in this specimen translate into the identical CDR3. Findings and limits, study-wide: TCRB CDR3s from Type 1 diabetes patients were moderately but significantly shorter in all four CD4+ subsets.

Reverse transcribing all isolated RNA meant expressed TCRB transcripts were sequenced. Assay: immunoSEQ multiplex PCR; the TCRdb copy retains only in-frame clones and omits some. The sample contains 500,000 to 650,000 clones, approximately 13% of which appear only once. CDR3 length: 13 amino acids. After removal of 7 bases from V and 4 bases from J, the junction contained 2 bases not matched to a gene. Germline CDR1 reads MDHEN; CDR2 reads SYDVKM. Only one heparinised blood draw was taken per donor, and its volume averaged approximately 0.11 L. This chain connects TRBV28 to TRBJ2-3, with 10 bases aligning to TRBD2. The TCR sequence derives from a young man with type 1 diabetes. The sequencing sample was made of naive CD4+ T cells from blood. CDR3 bases: TGTGCCAGCACTCTAGCGGGGGCAGATACGCAGTATTTT. Its translation is CASTLAGADTQYF.